The 14 T cell receptor beta chains in this list originate from one sample, sequenced in a study of CXCR3-negative and CXCR3-positive naive CD8 T cells. These TCRs are of unknown antigen specificity. Study-wide results and caveats: Hydrophobicity was higher for TRB CDR3s found in CXCR3-positive naive cells than in CXCR3-negative naive cells.

It was by 5' RACE with UMI labels that the TRB cDNA libraries were prepared. TCRdb reworked the 5' RACE reads into one entry per CDR3 protein, no DNA. Here the sample table reports 130,000 to 150,000 distinct CDR3 sequences. The source material was naive CXCR3+ CD8+ T cells from blood. As for subset: CD45RO-CCR7+CD27+CD95- naive CD8+ T cells expressing CXCR3 (TNR3+). These receptors all stem from a human donor in good health. Some clones in this sample may be carry-over from other donors' samples.

This chain joins TRBV9 and TRBJ2-2; lacking DNA, the TRBD1 call made by TCRdb goes unchecked. CDR1 SGDLS and CDR2 YYNGEE come from the germline V gene. The CDR3 runs 15 residues. CDR3: CASSVTGMNTGELFF.

CDR3 loop: CASSPGDDTDTQYF. The chain combines TRBV6-5 with TRBJ2-3; TCRdb selects TRBD1, and the lack of DNA leaves this call unchecked. Germline loops: CDR1 MNHEY, CDR2 SVGAGI. This CDR3 contains 14 residues.

V and J are TRBV29-1 and TRBJ2-5; absent DNA, TCRdb's TRBD2 call cannot be checked. The CDR3 spans 16 residues. Germline V gene lookup returns CDR1 SQVTM and CDR2 ANQGSEA. The chain's CDR3 is CSVEDILAEYQETQYF.

V usage is TRBV15 and J usage is TRBJ2-1; TCRdb designates TRBD2, a call that cannot be tested without DNA. The CDR3 is 16 residues long. The germline V gene encodes CDR1 LNHNV and CDR2 YYDKDF (reference sequence). The CDR3 is CATSSRTSASSDEQFF.

The genes are TRBV13 and TRBJ2-7; TCRdb's D call, TRBD2, is unchecked because there is no DNA. In germline, CDR1 is PRHDT, CDR2 FYEKMQ (reference sequence). The CDR3 has 14 residues. CDR3 loop: CASSFGRAEYEQYF.

CDR3 amino acids: CASSYQTGNEQYF. The chain links TRBV5-1 to TRBJ2-7; TCRdb gives TRBD1 as the D gene, but with no DNA this cannot be confirmed. The CDR3 covers 13 residues. Germline V gene lookup returns CDR1 SGHRS and CDR2 YFSETQ.

The chain links TRBV6-5 to TRBJ1-2; checking the TCRdb D call of TRBD1 is not possible without DNA. The germline V gene encodes CDR1 MNHEY and CDR2 SVGAGI. The CDR3 loop spans 16 amino acids. This chain's CDR3 is CASSYATGTIDYGYTF.

This chain joins TRBV29-1 and TRBJ1-1. CDR3 size: 11 residues. Germline V gene lookup returns CDR1 SQVTM and CDR2 ANQGSEA. The CDR3 is CSVLGNTEAFF.

The chain has TRBV5-6 and TRBJ2-6. The CDR3 contains 16 residues. Germline V gene data show CDR1 as SGHDT and CDR2 as YYEEEE. The CDR3 sequence is CASSWGTDSGANVLTF.

Here the CDR3 reads CASSHRPYEQYF. The chain couples TRBV27 to TRBJ2-7. The CDR3 is 12 residues long. CDR1 MNHEY and CDR2 SMNVEV come from the germline V gene (reference sequence).

The chain carries TRBV5-1 and TRBJ2-6. From germline, CDR1 is SGHRS and CDR2 YFSETQ. The CDR3 runs to 16 residues. The CDR3 spells CASSLPGSSGANVLTF.

The genes are TRBV7-9 and TRBJ1-1; TCRdb's D call of TRBD1 is untestable without DNA. The germline V gene has CDR1 SEHNR and CDR2 FQNEAQ (reference sequence). This CDR3 contains 14 residues. Here the CDR3 reads CASSPIQGGTEAFF.

The genes are TRBV6-1 and TRBJ1-1; TCRdb selects TRBD1, and the lack of DNA leaves this call unchecked. The germline CDR1 and CDR2 sequences are MNHNS and SASEGT. The length of the CDR3 is 14 residues. The CDR3 protein is CASRPRGSNTEAFF.

V is TRBV9 and J is TRBJ2-3; there is no DNA to check the TCRdb D call of TRBD2. The CDR3 runs to 18 residues. Germline V gives CDR1 SGDLS, CDR2 YYNGEE. This CDR3 reads CASSVDPKRGDSTDTQYF.